The entry that follows covers one TCR beta chain sequence. Its antigen is currently unknown. The sample originates from a study of early T cells in non-severe SARS-CoV-2 infection. About the study: Whole-blood bulk RNA, unsorted, was sequenced, and chains were unpaired. Overall study findings and caveats: Reliance on VDJdb matching favored anti-spike CD8 responses; private and CD4 specificities were missed.

CDR1 and CDR2 (germline): MNHEY, SMNVEV (reference sequence). The V and J ends lost 6 bases and 0 bases respectively, with 11 bases between them. This CDR3 spans 14 amino acids. Unique molecular identifier tags were affixed to discrete cDNA molecules. TCRdb re-derived calls from the 5' RACE reads in MiXCR, one entry per CDR3 protein. The top ten hold about 8.2% of the sample, which has roughly 83,000 distinct CDR3 sequences, more than 9% seen once. This clonotype originated in an adult who was a healthcare worker with PCR-confirmed SARS-CoV-2 infection or an uninfected control (not recorded which). The J gene is TRBJ1-1, the V gene TRBV27; the D is unclear. The specimen comprised whole blood, sampled at baseline. The CDR3, as DNA: TGTGCCAGCAGCGCCGGGCCCATGAACACTGAAGCTTTCTTT. Encoded protein: CASSAGPMNTEAFF.